The 27 T cell receptor beta chains below were found in one sample sequenced in a study of graft-versus-host responses after intestinal transplantation. TCRdb's copy holds only in-frame clones and misses some; the assay was immunoSEQ multiplex PCR. The sample shows some 140,000 clones, about nine tenths of them seen only once. The antigens these receptors bind are not known. Material: unstimulated CD4+ T cells sorted from spleen or lymph node cells, obtained before intestinal transplant. The source is a human donor who received an intestinal transplant.

V usage is TRBV29-1 and J usage is TRBJ1-2; no reliable D call. This CDR3 contains 10 residues. V was trimmed by 3 bases and J by 6 bases, leaving 5 bases between them. Per germline, CDR1 SQVTM and CDR2 ANQGSEA. The CDR3 coding sequence is TGCAGCGTTGACAAGGATGGCTACACCTTC. This gives the protein CSVDKDGYTF.

This chain connects TRBV27 to TRBJ2-7; D is possibly TRBD2 (6 bases). Germline CDR1 MNHEY, CDR2 SMNVEV (reference sequence). The V end lost 8 bases, the J end lost 5 bases, and 16 bases lay between the germline ends. The length of the CDR3 is 13 residues. CDR3 sequence reads: CASVARGYNEQYF. CDR3 sequence (DNA): TGTGCCAGCGTTGCTCGGGGGTATAACGAGCAGTACTTC.

The V call is TRBV9, the J call TRBJ2-2; tentatively, D is TRBD1 or TRBD2 (5 bases each). The CDR3 covers 15 residues. CDR1 and CDR2 from the germline V gene are SGDLS and YYNGEE. V lost 2 bases, J lost 6 bases, and 14 bases lay in between. The CDR3 DNA sequence: TGTGCCAGCAGCGTCGCCCCCGGGGACGCCGGGGAGCTGTTTTTT. This gives the protein CASSVAPGDAGELFF.

This chain joins TRBV28 and TRBJ1-3, with a weak D call TRBD1 (5 bases). The CDR3 is 15 residues long. Germline-derived CDR1 and CDR2 are MDHEN and SYDVKM. V lost 3 bases and J 1 base, leaving 10 bases between the germline ends. The CDR3 reads CASSFGGWSGNTIYF. As DNA, the CDR3 is TGTGCCAGCAGTTTTGGGGGGTGGTCTGGAAACACCATATATTTT.

The chain is built from TRBV10-3 and TRBJ2-5; TRBD2 is a possible D gene (5 bases). Germline V gene data show CDR1 as ENHRY and CDR2 as SYGVKD. The ends were cut back, 0 bases at V and 6 bases at J, with 17 bases in the middle. The CDR3 loop spans 16 amino acids. The DNA for the CDR3 is TGTGCCATCAGTGAGTCGTCGGACCAAGGGAGAAAGACCCAGTACTTC. Translating gives CAISESSDQGRKTQYF.

CDR3 in DNA: TGTGCCAGCAGTGAAACGGTAGGGGGGACCCAGTACTTC. Translating gives CASSETVGGTQYF. This chain joins TRBV6-1 and TRBJ2-5; tentative D call: TRBD1 (6 bases). The V end lost 2 bases, the J end lost 7 bases, and 11 bases lay between the germline ends. The CDR3 covers 13 residues. Germline values: CDR1 MNHNS, CDR2 SASEGT.

The gene calls are TRBV27 and TRBJ2-1; TRBD2 aligns across 11 bases. V gave up 3 bases and J gave up 5 bases; unmatched junction bases: 6. Germline values: CDR1 MNHEY, CDR2 SMNVEV (reference sequence). The CDR3 consists of 16 residues. CDR3 sequence reads: CASSFLTSGAHNEQFF. The CDR3 region has the DNA TGTGCCAGCAGTTTCCTGACTAGCGGGGCCCACAATGAGCAGTTCTTC.

This sequence joins TRBV28 and TRBJ2-7; 7 nucleotides match TRBD2. This CDR3 comprises 19 residues. V was pared by 1 base and J by 3 bases, with 18 bases of the junction left unmatched. The germline V gene encodes CDR1 MDHEN and CDR2 SYDVKM. CDR3 sequence reads: CASSLLTHGGGLKGYEQYF. Here the CDR3 DNA reads TGTGCCAGCAGTTTATTGACCCATGGGGGGGGATTGAAGGGCTACGAGCAGTACTTC.

This chain uses TRBV29-1 with TRBJ2-3; 7 bases match TRBD1. The CDR3 sequence is 13 residues long. Germline V gives CDR1 SQVTM, CDR2 ANQGSEA. J was trimmed by 2 bases and V by 5 bases; bases with no gene match: 4. The CDR3 here is CSVTGDFTDTQYF. In DNA form, the CDR3 reads TGCAGCGTTACAGGGGATTTCACAGATACGCAGTATTTT.

The J gene is TRBJ2-1, the V gene TRBV5-1; maybe TRBD2 (5 bases). The ends were cut back, 4 bases at V and 4 bases at J, with 6 bases in the middle. This CDR3 region has 12 residues. Germline V gives CDR1 SGHRS, CDR2 YFSETQ. The CDR3 DNA sequence: TGCGCCAGCAGCGAGGGTTACAATGAGCAGTTCTTC. Protein product: CASSEGYNEQFF.

This clone showed up just once. The CDR3 coding sequence is TGTGCCAGTAGTATACAGCGGGCCTCCTACAATGAGCAGTTCTTC. This sequence encodes CASSIQRASYNEQFF. The chain links TRBV19 to TRBJ2-1; TRBD2 might be the D (6 bases). This CDR3 spans 15 amino acids. The V gene's germline CDR1 is LNHDA and CDR2 SQIVND (reference sequence). The V end was cut by 2 bases, the J end by 0 bases, with 8 bases between.

The chain employs TRBV9 and TRBJ2-1; D gene uncertain. This CDR3 region has 13 residues. Germline V CDR1 and CDR2: SGDLS, YYNGEE. Trimming took 0 bases from V and 6 from J, leaving 7 bases between them. The CDR3 spells CASSVVGPNEQFF. In DNA form, the CDR3 reads TGTGCCAGCAGCGTAGTAGGGCCCAATGAGCAGTTCTTC.

This chain uses TRBV5-6 with TRBJ1-5, with D unresolved. The CDR3 spans 14 residues. Between the trimmed V and J ends, which lost 1 base and 3 bases, there was a span of 8 bases. Germline V gene data show CDR1 as SGHDT and CDR2 as YYEEEE. DNA of the CDR3: TGTGCCAGCAGCTTGCGTCTTCACAATCAGCCCCAGCATTTT. Translating gives CASSLRLHNQPQHF.

The genes are TRBV5-5 and TRBJ2-6; perhaps TRBD1 as D (6 bases). The CDR3 is 18 amino acids. Germline V gives CDR1 SGHKS, CDR2 YYEKEE (reference sequence). Trimming removed 5 bases at V and 0 bases at J, with 18 bases between. The CDR3 sequence is CASSLLEGDGSGANVLTF. The CDR3 DNA reads TGTGCCAGCAGTCTTCTTGAGGGGGACGGCTCTGGGGCCAACGTCCTGACTTTC. Based on the CDR3 plus reference TRBV5-5 and TRBJ2-6, the full variable domain is DAGVTQSPTHLIKTRGQQVTLRCSPISGHKSVSWYQQVLGQGPQFIFQYYEKEERGRGNFPDRFSARQFPNYSSELNVNALLLGDSALYLCASSLLEGDGSGANVLTFGAGSRLTVL.

The rearrangement uses TRBV6-5 and TRBJ2-7; D perhaps matches TRBD2 (6 bases). The CDR3 totals 12 residues. CDR1 is MNHEY and CDR2 is SVGAGI in the germline V gene. V dropped 4 bases and J dropped 5 bases, with 9 bases sitting between them. In DNA form, the CDR3 reads TGTGCCAGCAGTTTACGGGGGAACGAGCAGTACTTC. Its protein product is CASSLRGNEQYF.

With regard to this clone: The same CDR3 is also encoded by other DNA sequences in this sample. The V call is TRBV6-6, the J call TRBJ1-1; D not resolved. The V end was cut by 2 bases, the J end by 2 bases, with 9 bases between. The germline V gene has CDR1 MNHNY and CDR2 SVGAGI (reference sequence). The CDR3 has 14 amino acids. The CDR3 here is CASSYGTVNTEAFF. As DNA, the CDR3 is TGTGCCAGCAGTTACGGCACAGTAAACACTGAAGCTTTCTTT.

V is TRBV14 and J is TRBJ1-4; D gene unclear. The CDR3 loop spans 14 amino acids. Between the trimmed V and J ends, which lost 4 bases and 7 bases, there was a span of 13 bases. The germline gives CDR1 SGHDN, CDR2 FVKESK. CDR3 residues: CASSLAGLSEKLFF. CDR3 coding DNA: TGTGCCAGCAGCCTAGCGGGATTGAGTGAAAAACTGTTTTTT.

The V call is TRBV30, the J call TRBJ2-1; D is ambiguous. Germline V gene lookup returns CDR1 GTSNPN and CDR2 SVGIG (reference sequence). Trimming stripped 2 bases from V and 5 bases from J, with 4 bases between. CDR3 length equals 11 residues. For the CDR3, the DNA is TGTGCCTGGAGTTCGGACAATGAGCAGTTCTTC. This gives the protein CAWSSDNEQFF.

This clone turned up a few times. V gene TRBV6-5 combines with J gene TRBJ2-3; maybe TRBD2 (5 bases). CDR3 length: 14 amino acids. Germline CDR1 is MNHEY and CDR2 is SVGAGI. V lost 11 bases and J lost 0, with 15 bases in between. The CDR3 DNA reads TGTGCCCAAAGGCGAGCGGAGAGCACAGATACGCAGTATTTT. This codes for CAQRRAESTDTQYF.

In nucleotides, the CDR3 is TGTGCCAGTACCAAATGGTCGGGAGACAGCACGAATGAGCAGTTCTTC. Protein sequence: CASTKWSGDSTNEQFF. This rearrangement joins TRBV19 to TRBJ2-1; D is perhaps TRBD2 (6 bases). Trimming left V 7 bases short and J 7 bases short, with 23 bases between. Germline assignment: CDR1 LNHDA and CDR2 SQIVND (reference sequence). The CDR3 has 16 residues.

The CDR3 is CATSRDLLGGSPLHF. In nucleotides, the CDR3 is TGTGCCACCAGTCGGGACCTCTTAGGAGGTTCACCCCTCCACTTT. The gene calls are TRBV15 and TRBJ1-6, with D perhaps TRBD1 (5 bases). Trimming removed 6 bases at V and 9 bases at J, with 18 bases between. Per germline, CDR1 LNHNV and CDR2 YYDKDF (reference sequence). The CDR3 has 15 amino acids.

The J gene is TRBJ2-1, the V gene TRBV28, with 8 bases aligning to TRBD2. Trimming at V came to 8 bases and at J to 9 bases, leaving 15 bases not matched to a gene. The CDR3 extends over 15 amino acids. In germline, CDR1 is MDHEN, CDR2 SYDVKM. Written as DNA, the CDR3 is TGTGCCAGCCTCTTAGCGGGAAGGGCGGTAGTTGAGCAGTTCTTC. It is translated as CASLLAGRAVVEQFF. Complete variable domain (other parts from reference TRBV28 and TRBJ2-1): DVKVTQSSRYLVKRTGEKVFLECVQDMDHENMFWYRQDPGLGLRLIYFSYDVKMKEKGDIPEGYSVSREKKERFSLILESASTNQTSMYLCASLLAGRAVVEQFFGPGTRLTVL.

The chain joins TRBV18 to TRBJ1-2; the D is unclear. The V gene's germline CDR1 is KGHSH and CDR2 LQKENI. This CDR3 is 14 amino acids long. The V and J ends lost 0 bases and 8 bases respectively, with 13 bases between them. The CDR3 region is CASSPPGGPSGYTF. For the CDR3, the DNA is TGTGCCAGCTCACCACCGGGCGGGCCGAGCGGCTACACCTTC.

The rearrangement uses TRBV5-1 and TRBJ2-7, with 7 bases that match TRBD1. Germline assignment: CDR1 SGHRS and CDR2 YFSETQ. CDR3 length equals 12 residues. Trimming at V came to 4 bases and at J to 3 bases, leaving 1 base not matched to a gene. CDR3 sequence: CASSRQGYEQYF. CDR3 in DNA: TGCGCCAGCAGCCGACAGGGCTACGAGCAGTACTTC.

The V gene is TRBV21-1, the J gene TRBJ2-1; the tabulated D call, TRBD2, remains unverified against the DNA. TRBV21-1 is deemed a pseudogene. This CDR3 region has 15 residues. CDR3 in DNA: TGTGCCAGCAGAGATGGGACTAGCGGGACCGATGAGCAGTTCTTC. Amino acid sequence: CASRDGTSGTDEQFF.

The chain couples TRBV14 to TRBJ2-1, with D unclear. V was clipped by 0 bases and J by 7 bases, with 10 bases between them. The germline gives CDR1 SGHDN, CDR2 FVKESK. This CDR3 has 14 amino acids. The CDR3 DNA sequence: TGTGCCAGCAGCCAAGAGTCCGGGCTGAATGAGCAGTTCTTC. It encodes CASSQESGLNEQFF.

The chain couples TRBV28 to TRBJ2-7, with D possibly being TRBD1 (5 bases). The CDR3 consists of 14 residues. With 5 bases removed from V and 2 bases from J, the gap between germline ends came to 13 bases. Per the germline V gene, CDR1 is MDHEN and CDR2 is SYDVKM. CDR3 amino acids: CASSDQGLPYEQYF. The CDR3 nucleotides are TGTGCCAGCAGTGATCAGGGCCTTCCCTACGAGCAGTACTTC.